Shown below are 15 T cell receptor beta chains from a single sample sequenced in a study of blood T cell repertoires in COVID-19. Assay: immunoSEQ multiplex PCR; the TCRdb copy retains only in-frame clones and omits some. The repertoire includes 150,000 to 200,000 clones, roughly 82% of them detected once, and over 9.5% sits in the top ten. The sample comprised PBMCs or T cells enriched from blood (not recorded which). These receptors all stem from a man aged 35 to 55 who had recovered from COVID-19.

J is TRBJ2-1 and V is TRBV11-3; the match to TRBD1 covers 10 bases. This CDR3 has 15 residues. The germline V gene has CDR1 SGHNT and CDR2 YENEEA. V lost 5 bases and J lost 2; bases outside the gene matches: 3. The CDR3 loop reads CASSRQGATYNEQFF. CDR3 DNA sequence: TGTGCCAGCAGCAGACAGGGGGCGACCTACAATGAGCAGTTCTTC.

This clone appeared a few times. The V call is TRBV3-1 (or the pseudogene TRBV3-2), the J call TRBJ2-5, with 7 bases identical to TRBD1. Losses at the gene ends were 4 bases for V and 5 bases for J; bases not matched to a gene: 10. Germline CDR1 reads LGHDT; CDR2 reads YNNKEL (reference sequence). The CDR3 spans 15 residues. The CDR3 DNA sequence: TGTGCCAGCAGCCCGGGACAGAACCTCGGGGAGACCCAGTACTTC. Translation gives CASSPGQNLGETQYF.

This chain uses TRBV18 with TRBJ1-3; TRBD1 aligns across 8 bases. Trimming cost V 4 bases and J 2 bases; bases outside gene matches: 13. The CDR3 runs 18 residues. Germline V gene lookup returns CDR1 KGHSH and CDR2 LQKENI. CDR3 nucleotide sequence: TGTGCCAGCTCACTTAGGTCGCAGGGGGCATCAGCTGGAAACACCATATATTTT. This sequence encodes CASSLRSQGASAGNTIYF.

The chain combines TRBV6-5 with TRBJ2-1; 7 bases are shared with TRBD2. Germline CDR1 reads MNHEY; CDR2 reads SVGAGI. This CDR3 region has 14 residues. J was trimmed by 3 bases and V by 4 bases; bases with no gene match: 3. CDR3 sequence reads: CASSFGLDYNEQFF. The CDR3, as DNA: TGTGCCAGCAGTTTCGGACTAGACTACAATGAGCAGTTCTTC.

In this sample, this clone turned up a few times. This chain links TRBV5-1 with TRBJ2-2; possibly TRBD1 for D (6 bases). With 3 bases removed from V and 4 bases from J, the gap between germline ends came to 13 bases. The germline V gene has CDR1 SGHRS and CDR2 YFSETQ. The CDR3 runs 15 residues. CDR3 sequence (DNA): TGCGCCAGCAGCTCGGACAGTTCCTCCACCGGGGAGCTGTTTTTT. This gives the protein CASSSDSSSTGELFF.

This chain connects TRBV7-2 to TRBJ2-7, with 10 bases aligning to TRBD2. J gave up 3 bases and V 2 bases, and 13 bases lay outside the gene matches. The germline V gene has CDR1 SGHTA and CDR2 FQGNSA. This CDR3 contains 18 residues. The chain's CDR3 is CASSLTPPTSGVYYEQYV. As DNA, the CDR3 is TGTGCCAGCAGCTTAACCCCACCTACTAGCGGGGTTTACTACGAGCAGTACGTC.

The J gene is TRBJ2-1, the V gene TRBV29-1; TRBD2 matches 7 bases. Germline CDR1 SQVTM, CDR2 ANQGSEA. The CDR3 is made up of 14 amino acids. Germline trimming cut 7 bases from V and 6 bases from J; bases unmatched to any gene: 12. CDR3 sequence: CSAAAGESFNEQFF. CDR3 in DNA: TGCAGCGCAGCGGCGGGAGAGTCTTTCAATGAGCAGTTCTTC.

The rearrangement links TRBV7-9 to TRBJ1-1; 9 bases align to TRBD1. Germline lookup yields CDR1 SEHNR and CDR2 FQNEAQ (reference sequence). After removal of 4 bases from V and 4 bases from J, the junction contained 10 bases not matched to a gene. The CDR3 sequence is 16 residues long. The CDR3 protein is CASSSGQGTLVTEAFF. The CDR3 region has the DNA TGTGCCAGCAGCTCCGGACAGGGGACTTTGGTCACTGAAGCTTTCTTT.

CDR3 residues: CASTFRTGIGYGYTF. CDR3 DNA sequence: TGTGCCAGTACATTCCGGACAGGGATCGGCTATGGCTACACCTTC. The chain combines TRBV19 with TRBJ1-2; 8 bases agree with TRBD1. Germline V gives CDR1 LNHDA, CDR2 SQIVND (reference sequence). This CDR3 is 15 amino acids long. The trim removed 7 bases at V and 4 bases at J, leaving 11 bases unmatched.

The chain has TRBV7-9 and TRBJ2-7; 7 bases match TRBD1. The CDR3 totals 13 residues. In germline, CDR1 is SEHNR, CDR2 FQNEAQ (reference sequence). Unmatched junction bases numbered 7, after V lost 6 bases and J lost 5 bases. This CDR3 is CASRLLTGHEQYF. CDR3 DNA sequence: TGTGCCAGCAGATTACTGACAGGGCACGAGCAGTACTTC.

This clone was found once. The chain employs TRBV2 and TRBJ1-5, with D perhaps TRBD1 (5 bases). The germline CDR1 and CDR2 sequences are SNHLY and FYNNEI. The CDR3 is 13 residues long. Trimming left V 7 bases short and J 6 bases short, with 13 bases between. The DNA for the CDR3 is TGTGCCAGCATGGGCAGGGAGGGTCAGCCCCAGCATTTT. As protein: CASMGREGQPQHF.

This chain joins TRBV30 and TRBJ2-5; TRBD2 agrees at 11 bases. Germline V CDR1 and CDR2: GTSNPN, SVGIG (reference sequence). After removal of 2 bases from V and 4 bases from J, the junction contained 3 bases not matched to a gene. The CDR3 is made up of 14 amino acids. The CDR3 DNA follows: TGTGCCTGGAGTACTAGCGGGAGTGGAGAGACCCAGTACTTC. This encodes CAWSTSGSGETQYF.

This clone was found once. The CDR3 DNA is TGTGCCAGCAGCTTAGGGACAGGGAAACTGTTTTTT. Amino acids: CASSLGTGKLFF. This chain links TRBV7-9 with TRBJ1-4; 8 positions match TRBD1. After removal of 1 base from V and 11 bases from J, the junction contained 0 bases not matched to a gene. The length of the CDR3 is 12 residues. The germline CDR1 and CDR2 sequences are SEHNR and FQNEAQ (reference sequence).

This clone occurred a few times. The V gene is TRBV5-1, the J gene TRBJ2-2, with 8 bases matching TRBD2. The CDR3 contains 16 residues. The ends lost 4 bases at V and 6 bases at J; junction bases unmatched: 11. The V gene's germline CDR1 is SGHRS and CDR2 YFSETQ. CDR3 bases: TGCGCCAGCAGCCCGATGGGAGCGGGAGTGGCCGGGGAGCTGTTTTTT. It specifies CASSPMGAGVAGELFF.

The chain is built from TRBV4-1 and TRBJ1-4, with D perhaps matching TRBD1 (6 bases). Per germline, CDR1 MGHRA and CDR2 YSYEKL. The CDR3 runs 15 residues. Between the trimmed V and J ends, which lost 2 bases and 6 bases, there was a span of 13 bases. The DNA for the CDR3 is TGCGCCAGCAGCCAAATTGGGGGGGCGGATGAAAAACTGTTTTTT. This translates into CASSQIGGADEKLFF.